Shown below are 32 T cell receptor beta chains from a single sample sequenced in a study of T cell repertoires in cytomegalovirus infection (dated by TCRdb to between 2018 and 2020). The treatment or condition label for this specimen denotes: in vitro stimulation with specific CMV peptide epitopes to enrich CMV-specific T cells. Their antigens are not known. This sample was sequenced with an Illumina HiSeq 1500. TCRdb applied fastp at Q25 and MiXCR to the public reads, then kept only in-frame beta chains. Each record represents a unique CDR3 protein, reported with the most common genes and DNA among its rows. For this sample the table gives approximately 990,000 distinct CDR3 sequences, of which roughly 31% were detected only once. The leading ten clones occupy under 15% of the sample. Sample: cultured CD8+ T cells from PBMCs, taken from culture after CMV antigen stimulation. The receptor set was obtained from a human donor in good health (CMV status not recorded). Some clones in this sample may be carry-over from other donors' samples.

This clonotype was picked up many times. The chain joins TRBV7-3 to TRBJ2-2; D is perhaps TRBD1 or TRBD2 (5 bases each). Germline values: CDR1 SGHTA, CDR2 FQGTGA. V gave up 6 bases and J gave up 6 bases, with 11 bases separating them. The CDR3 sequence is 13 residues long. The CDR3 reads CASSHGGAGELFF. The CDR3 DNA is TGTGCCAGCAGTCATGGGGGTGCCGGGGAGCTGTTTTTT.

The chain employs TRBV27 and TRBJ2-1; no firm D call. The length of the CDR3 is 13 residues. CDR1 is MNHEY and CDR2 is SMNVEV in the germline V gene (reference sequence). V dropped 3 bases and J dropped 5 bases, with 8 bases sitting between them. CDR3: CASSFVLNNEQFF. For the CDR3, the DNA is TGTGCCAGCAGTTTCGTCCTAAACAATGAGCAGTTCTTC.

This clonotype was found a few times. The CDR3 sequence is CATSRDLSPLHF. CDR3 nucleotides: TGTGCCACCAGCAGAGATCTTTCACCCCTCCACTTT. This chain joins TRBV15 and TRBJ1-6; D gene ambiguous. Per germline, CDR1 LNHNV and CDR2 YYDKDF (reference sequence). There are 12 residues in the CDR3. The V end was cut by 0 bases, the J end by 9 bases, with 3 bases between.

This clonotype has only a few counts. V usage is TRBV6-1 and J usage is TRBJ2-3, with TRBD2 matching over 9 bases. The CDR3 runs 19 residues. The V segment lost 2 bases and the J segment 2 bases; nucleotides outside the gene matches: 14. CDR1 and CDR2 (germline): MNHNS, SASEGT. CDR3 loop: CASSEQLGASGADTDTQYF. CDR3 nucleotide sequence: TGTGCCAGCAGTGAACAATTAGGGGCTAGCGGGGCGGACACAGATACGCAGTATTTT.

This chain joins TRBV5-4 and TRBJ2-7, with D possibly TRBD2 on 5 matching bases. CDR3 length: 17 residues. The germline V and J ends were trimmed by 0 bases and 1 base, with 17 bases remaining between them. Germline CDR1 and CDR2: SGHNT and YYREEE (reference sequence). The CDR3 nucleotides are TGTGCCAGCAGCTTGGGAGGTTGGGCTAGCCCATCCTACGAGCAGTACTTC. This encodes CASSLGGWASPSYEQYF.

This clonotype was observed a few times. V and J are TRBV7-8 and TRBJ1-5, with a weak D call TRBD1 (5 bases). Trimming took off 0 bases at V and 7 bases at J, with 13 bases between the two ends. The germline V gene has CDR1 SGHVS and CDR2 FQNEAQ. The CDR3 extends over 15 amino acids. CDR3 loop: CASSLARRGVQPQHF. The CDR3 DNA follows: TGTGCCAGCAGCTTAGCGCGGAGGGGCGTCCAGCCCCAGCATTTT. Complete variable domain (other parts from reference TRBV7-8 and TRBJ1-5): GAGVSQSPRYKVAKRGQDVALRCDPISGHVSLFWYQQALGQGPEFLTYFQNEAQLDKSGLPSDRFFAERPEGSVSTLKIQRTQQEDSAVYLCASSLARRGVQPQHFGDGTRLSIL.

This chain connects TRBV4-1 to TRBJ2-3; possibly TRBD1 or TRBD2 for D (5 bases each). Germline CDR1 MGHRA, CDR2 YSYEKL. V lost 2 bases to trimming and J lost 0 bases, with 12 bases between them. The CDR3 totals 16 residues. CDR3 residues: CASSQSVWGSTDTQYF. In nucleotides, the CDR3 is TGCGCCAGCAGCCAATCGGTCTGGGGGAGCACAGATACGCAGTATTTT.

The rearrangement links TRBV6-2 or TRBV6-3 to TRBJ2-2; no clear D gene. CDR3 length: 13 residues. V lost 2 bases and J 9 bases, leaving 10 bases between the germline ends. Germline V CDR1 and CDR2: MNHEY, SVGEGT. As DNA, the CDR3 is TGTGCCAGCAGTTACGCCGGCGCCAGGGAGCTGTTTTTT. Translating it yields CASSYAGARELFF.

The rearrangement links TRBV7-4 to TRBJ2-5; the D is unclear. Trimming cost V 2 bases and J 1 base, with 5 bases left between them. The CDR3 loop spans 13 amino acids. CDR1 is SGHVT and CDR2 is SQSDAQ in the germline V gene. CDR3 coding DNA: TGTGCCAGCAGCTTATCGGCCCAAGAGACCCAGTACTTC. This encodes CASSLSAQETQYF.

V usage is TRBV12-5 and J usage is TRBJ2-7; 9 nucleotides match TRBD1. Germline V gene lookup returns CDR1 LGHNT and CDR2 FRNRAP. Losses at the gene ends were 7 bases for V and 4 bases for J; bases not matched to a gene: 11. This CDR3 has 15 residues. This CDR3 is CASVPGEGQGYEQYF. The CDR3 nucleotides read TGTGCTAGTGTCCCGGGGGAGGGACAGGGTTACGAGCAGTACTTC. Together with reference TRBV12-5 and TRBJ2-7, the CDR3 gives the full variable domain: DARVTQTPRHKVTEMGQEVTMRCQPILGHNTVFWYRQTMMQGLELLAYFRNRAPLDDSGMPKDRFSAEMPDATLATLKIQPSEPRDSAVYFCASVPGEGQGYEQYFGPGTRLTVT.

This sequence joins TRBV28 and TRBJ1-1, with 8 bases lining up with TRBD1. The germline gives CDR1 MDHEN, CDR2 SYDVKM. Losses at the gene ends were 6 bases for V and 6 bases for J; bases not matched to a gene: 15. The CDR3 runs to 16 residues. DNA for the CDR3: TGTGCCAGCAGGATATCGGACAGGGACCCGTTGCCTGAAGCTTTCTTT. Protein: CASRISDRDPLPEAFF.

This clonotype came up a few times. The V call is TRBV20-1, the J call TRBJ2-1; D is perhaps TRBD2 (5 bases). V was pared by 2 bases and J by 2 bases, with 16 bases between. The CDR3 runs 16 residues. In germline, CDR1 is DFQATT, CDR2 SNEGSKA (reference sequence). The CDR3, as DNA: TGCAGTGCTAGACTCCCCGGGGTCGGGGCCTACAATGAGCAGTTCTTC. Protein sequence: CSARLPGVGAYNEQFF.

The sample holds many counts of this clonotype. The V and J genes are TRBV7-9 and TRBJ2-1; 8 bases agree with TRBD1. The CDR3 has 15 residues. CDR1 is SEHNR, CDR2 FQNEAQ, per germline (reference sequence). Unmatched junction bases numbered 10, after V lost 4 bases and J lost 8 bases. CDR3 amino acids: CASSSQGAPRYEQFF. The CDR3 DNA reads TGTGCCAGCAGCTCCCAGGGGGCCCCCCGATATGAGCAGTTCTTC.

The chain couples TRBV27 to TRBJ2-5; TRBD1 matches at 7 bases. This CDR3 comprises 15 residues. Germline V CDR1 and CDR2: MNHEY, SMNVEV (reference sequence). V was pared by 5 bases and J by 5 bases, with 11 bases of the junction left unmatched. The chain's CDR3 is CASSAALTGSETQYF. In nucleotides, the CDR3 is TGTGCCAGCAGTGCAGCCTTGACAGGGAGCGAGACCCAGTACTTC.

The chain couples TRBV25-1 to TRBJ2-7; perhaps TRBD2 as D (5 bases). Trimming took 0 bases from V and 7 from J, leaving 10 bases between them. This CDR3 has 13 amino acids. Per the germline V gene, CDR1 is MGHDK and CDR2 is SYGVNS. The CDR3 coding sequence is TGTGCCAGCAGTGAATATATGCGCGGGGAGCAGTACTTC. It translates to CASSEYMRGEQYF.

This chain uses TRBV6-6 with TRBJ2-7; TRBD1 aligns across 8 bases. The V segment lost 2 bases and the J segment 7 bases; nucleotides outside the gene matches: 13. Germline V gives CDR1 MNHNY, CDR2 SVGAGI (reference sequence). The CDR3 is made up of 16 amino acids. The CDR3 bases are TGTGCCAGCAGTTACGACCATAAGACAGGGGAGAGGGAGCAGTACGTC. Protein sequence: CASSYDHKTGEREQYV.

This clonotype was seen repeatedly, ten times or more. The rearrangement links TRBV12-5 to TRBJ2-1; D gene unclear. The length of the CDR3 is 13 residues. The V end lost 1 base, the J end lost 6 bases, and 7 bases lay between the germline ends. Germline CDR1 and CDR2: LGHNT and FRNRAP. CDR3 in DNA: TGTGCTAGTGGTTTGGCGGCGGTCAATGAGCAGTTCTTC. It codes for CASGLAAVNEQFF.

This chain uses TRBV7-8 with TRBJ2-7; 10 bases are shared with TRBD2. V lost 7 bases to trimming and J lost 4 bases; unmatched junction nucleotides: 10. The CDR3 loop spans 15 amino acids. CDR1 and CDR2 from the germline V gene are SGHVS and FQNEAQ. The CDR3 here is CASTNLAGALYEQYF. CDR3 bases: TGTGCCAGCACCAACCTAGCGGGGGCCTTATACGAGCAGTACTTC.

This clonotype was picked up many times. V is TRBV7-2 and J is TRBJ1-1; perhaps TRBD1 as D (5 bases). V lost 5 bases and J 0 bases, leaving 10 bases between the germline ends. Looked up from germline, CDR1 is SGHTA and CDR2 is FQGNSA. This CDR3 has 14 residues. Here the CDR3 DNA reads TGTGCCAGCAGCCCTTGGGGGTTGAACACTGAAGCTTTCTTT. As protein: CASSPWGLNTEAFF.

For this clonotype: This likely stems from a read error, as it lies one base from a far larger clone. V is TRBV7-6 and J is TRBJ2-2; D not resolved. CDR3 length equals 13 residues. Germline V gene data show CDR1 as SGHVS and CDR2 as FNYEAQ. CDR3 sequence (DNA): TGTGCCAGCAGATTAGAGGCCACCGGGGAGCTGTTTTTT. Residues: CASRLEATGELFF.

This clonotype was observed a handful of times. V and J are TRBV19 and TRBJ2-3, with TRBD1 identical over 7 bases. Trimming removed 3 bases from V and 2 bases from J; junction bases left unmatched: 5. CDR3 size: 15 residues. The V gene's germline CDR1 is LNHDA and CDR2 SQIVND (reference sequence). CDR3 region: CASSMSRGYTDTQYF. CDR3 DNA sequence: TGTGCCAGTAGTATGTCCAGGGGGTACACAGATACGCAGTATTTT. Looking up the rest from reference TRBV19 and TRBJ2-3 gives the full variable domain: DGGITQSPKYLFRKEGQNVTLSCEQNLNHDAMYWYRQDPGQGLRLIYYSQIVNDFQKGDIAEGYSVSREKKESFPLTVTSAQKNPTAFYLCASSMSRGYTDTQYFGPGTRLTVL.

The rearrangement joins TRBV19 to TRBJ1-5, with a weak D call TRBD1 (6 bases). The germline V gene has CDR1 LNHDA and CDR2 SQIVND (reference sequence). There are 15 residues in the CDR3. Trimming removed 7 bases from V and 3 bases from J, with 16 bases in between. The chain's CDR3 is CASNRGIGANQPQHF. The CDR3 DNA reads TGTGCCAGTAATAGGGGGATTGGAGCCAATCAGCCCCAGCATTTT.

The gene calls are TRBV15 and TRBJ2-6, with D tentatively TRBD1 or TRBD2 (5 bases each). From germline, CDR1 is LNHNV and CDR2 YYDKDF (reference sequence). The V end lost 0 bases, the J end lost 1 base, and 16 bases lay between the germline ends. The CDR3 covers 19 residues. This CDR3 reads CATSRDRDAVRSGANVLTF. Here the CDR3 DNA reads TGTGCCACCAGCAGAGACCGGGACGCTGTTCGATCTGGGGCCAACGTCCTGACTTTC.

The table lists this clonotype with a few counts. The chain couples TRBV6-1 to TRBJ1-3; perhaps TRBD1 as D (5 bases). The length of the CDR3 is 19 residues. CDR1 and CDR2 from the germline V gene are MNHNS and SASEGT. The germline V and J ends were trimmed by 0 bases and 4 bases, with 22 bases remaining between them. CDR3 DNA: TGTGCCAGCAGTGAAGCGGCAGGGTTCGGGCAGGGCGGGGGAAACACCATATATTTT. Protein product: CASSEAAGFGQGGGNTIYF.

The sample holds one count of this clonotype. Sequence at one end of the junction differs from germline and may be a read error. V usage is TRBV2 and J usage is TRBJ2-1, with D maybe TRBD1 (5 bases). The CDR3 contains 15 residues. The germline V gene has CDR1 SNHLY and CDR2 FYNNEI. This CDR3 is CANSPQGKSYNEQFF. Written as DNA, the CDR3 is TGTGCCAACAGTCCTCAGGGAAAATCCTACAATGAGCAGTTCTTC.

The table lists this clonotype with a few counts. The chain is built from TRBV2 and TRBJ2-1, with 9 bases aligning to TRBD1. CDR1 and CDR2 (germline): SNHLY, FYNNEI. Germline trimming cut 3 bases from V and 7 bases from J; bases unmatched to any gene: 7. This CDR3 contains 15 residues. CDR3 residues: CASSEWTGARNEQFF. The CDR3 DNA reads TGTGCCAGCAGTGAGTGGACAGGGGCGAGGAATGAGCAGTTCTTC.

Here the CDR3 DNA reads TGTGCCAGTAGTAGCGCGACAGGGGTTGGCTACACCTTC. Amino acid sequence: CASSSATGVGYTF. The chain carries TRBV19 and TRBJ1-2; 8 nucleotides align to TRBD1. The length of the CDR3 is 13 residues. J gave up 7 bases and V 4 bases, and 5 bases lay outside the gene matches. Germline V CDR1 and CDR2: LNHDA, SQIVND (reference sequence).

This clonotype was counted ten times or more. This chain joins TRBV7-2 and TRBJ2-1; perhaps TRBD2 as D (6 bases). This CDR3 spans 13 amino acids. The V end lost 5 bases, the J end lost 7 bases, and 12 bases lay between the germline ends. Germline V gene data show CDR1 as SGHTA and CDR2 as FQGNSA. CDR3 loop: CASSGLGRNEQFF. The CDR3 nucleotides read TGTGCCAGCAGCGGACTGGGGAGGAATGAGCAGTTCTTC.

This clonotype was detected a few times. This chain uses TRBV12-3 or TRBV12-4 with TRBJ2-3, with 11 bases matching TRBD1. The CDR3 length is 16 residues. The V gene end was trimmed by 7 bases and the J gene end by 5 bases; junction bases not matched to a gene: 11. CDR3 sequence: CASIPGQGVEGDTQYF. The CDR3, as DNA: TGTGCCAGCATCCCGGGACAGGGGGTAGAAGGAGATACGCAGTATTTT.

This clonotype appeared many times. CDR3 region: CASISGNSYEQYF. Written as DNA, the CDR3 is TGTGCCAGCATCTCCGGGAACTCCTACGAGCAGTACTTC. The chain links TRBV7-9 to TRBJ2-7; tentative D call: TRBD2 (5 bases). Trimming shortened V by 7 bases and J by 0 bases, and 10 bases separated the two germline ends. Germline V gene data show CDR1 as SEHNR and CDR2 as FQNEAQ (reference sequence). The length of the CDR3 is 13 residues.

The chain couples TRBV28 to TRBJ2-7; 9 bases line up with TRBD2. This CDR3 has 15 amino acids. Unmatched junction bases numbered 5, after V lost 3 bases and J lost 2 bases. Germline loops: CDR1 MDHEN, CDR2 SYDVKM. DNA for the CDR3: TGTGCCAGCAGTTTTAGTCCTAGCGGGGCCTACGAGCAGTACGTC. It yields the protein CASSFSPSGAYEQYV.

The chain carries TRBV28 and TRBJ1-2; D ambiguous. V lost 1 base to trimming and J lost 2 bases, with 5 bases between them. The germline gives CDR1 MDHEN, CDR2 SYDVKM. This CDR3 has 13 amino acids. In DNA form, the CDR3 reads TGTGCCAGCAGTTTATATGGGAACTATGGCTACACCTTC. Translating it yields CASSLYGNYGYTF.